The 22 T cell receptor beta chains reported below all come from one sample, sequenced in a study of blood T cell repertoires in COVID-19. Here immunoSEQ multiplex PCR was the method, and the copy in TCRdb shows in-frame clones only, minus some. This table has about 180,000 clones, 82% appearing once. The specimen sequenced was peripheral blood. Every receptor here comes from a woman older than 75 with active or convalescent COVID-19.

This clone has just one count. The chain recombines TRBV7-3 with TRBJ1-2; tentative D call: TRBD1 (5 bases). Between the trimmed V and J ends, which lost 3 bases and 2 bases, there was a span of 7 bases. The germline gives CDR1 SGHTA, CDR2 FQGTGA. The CDR3 is 13 residues long. This chain's CDR3 is CASSFGGNYGYTF. DNA for the CDR3: TGTGCCAGCAGCTTCGGGGGAAACTATGGCTACACCTTC.

The chain has TRBV28 and TRBJ2-2; 7 bases fit TRBD2. CDR1 and CDR2 from the germline V gene are MDHEN and SYDVKM. This CDR3 region has 17 residues. V lost 5 bases and J lost 4; bases outside the gene matches: 13. The chain's CDR3 is CASSGGGWDVGTGELFF. In DNA, the CDR3 is TGTGCCAGCAGTGGGGGGGGTTGGGATGTCGGCACCGGGGAGCTGTTTTTT.

This chain connects TRBV28 to TRBJ2-7, with D perhaps matching TRBD2 (6 bases). Germline CDR1 MDHEN, CDR2 SYDVKM. This CDR3 contains 11 residues. Trimming pared 11 bases from V and 4 bases from J, leaving 12 bases between. The CDR3 DNA follows: TGTGCCTGCGGGGCAGCATACGAGCAGTACTTC. The encoded protein is CACGAAYEQYF.

On this clone: Other DNA variants within this sample encode the same CDR3. This sequence joins TRBV5-6 and TRBJ2-5, with D hard to call. Germline CDR1 and CDR2: SGHDT and YYEEEE. V shed 0 bases and J shed 2 bases, with 5 bases lying between them. This CDR3 spans 13 amino acids. CDR3 region: CASSLVQQETQYF. The CDR3 nucleotides are TGTGCCAGCAGCTTGGTCCAGCAAGAGACCCAGTACTTC.

The genes are TRBV18 and TRBJ2-5; possible D gene TRBD1, 5 bases. V was clipped by 3 bases and J by 5 bases, with 16 bases between them. The germline V gene encodes CDR1 KGHSH and CDR2 LQKENI. The CDR3 runs 15 residues. CDR3 loop: CASSPSQGDGETQYF. The CDR3 DNA is TGTGCCAGCTCACCTTCTCAGGGCGACGGGGAGACCCAGTACTTC.

The CDR3 DNA reads TGTGCCAGCAGTAAACTCAGGGAATCACCCCTCCACTTT. This codes for CASSKLRESPLHF. The rearrangement uses TRBV12-3 or TRBV12-4 and TRBJ1-6; perhaps TRBD1 as D (5 bases). This CDR3 comprises 13 residues. Trimming stripped 5 bases from V and 10 bases from J, with 12 bases between.

The gene calls are TRBV7-9 and TRBJ1-2, with D tentatively TRBD1 (6 bases). CDR3 length: 15 amino acids. V was cut by 1 base and J by 4 bases, with 13 bases left in between. CDR1 is SEHNR and CDR2 is FQNEAQ in the germline V gene (reference sequence). CDR3 DNA: TGTGCCAGCAGCTTAGTGGGCGAAGGGGGCTATGGCTACACCTTC. Its protein product is CASSLVGEGGYGYTF.

The chain joins TRBV3-1 (or the pseudogene TRBV3-2) to TRBJ2-5; 8 bases match TRBD2. CDR1 and CDR2 (germline): LGHDT, YNNKEL (reference sequence). V lost 0 bases to trimming and J lost 3 bases; unmatched junction nucleotides: 6. The CDR3 covers 16 residues. CDR3 nucleotide sequence: TGTGCCAGCAGCCAAGAAACTAGCGGAGGGGAAGAGACCCAGTACTTC. Its protein product is CASSQETSGGEETQYF.

The CDR3 spells CASSKYRDTGELFF. DNA of the CDR3: TGTGCCAGCAGCAAATACAGGGACACCGGGGAGCTGTTTTTT. The chain combines TRBV11-3 with TRBJ2-2; TRBD1 might be the D (6 bases). There are 14 residues in the CDR3. Trimming left V 5 bases short and J 3 bases short, with 10 bases between. Germline assignment: CDR1 SGHNT and CDR2 YENEEA.

The chain is built from TRBV6-5 and TRBJ1-2; no reliable D call. The germline gives CDR1 MNHEY, CDR2 SVGAGI. The CDR3 consists of 13 residues. Trimming removed 6 bases at V and 0 bases at J, with 8 bases between. The CDR3 loop reads CASRTVANYGYTF. CDR3 sequence (DNA): TGTGCCAGCAGAACAGTAGCTAACTATGGCTACACCTTC.

This chain links TRBV9 with TRBJ2-3, with TRBD1 identical over 8 bases. Trimming took 4 bases from V and 1 from J; bases not matched to a gene: 5. CDR3 length: 15 amino acids. Germline V CDR1 and CDR2: SGDLS, YYNGEE. The CDR3 coding sequence is TGTGCCAGCAGCATCTTGGACAGGGGCACAGATACGCAGTATTTT. This gives the protein CASSILDRGTDTQYF.

The gene calls are TRBV5-1 and TRBJ1-1; D is uncertain. V lost 1 base to trimming and J lost 6 bases, with 19 bases between them. CDR1 and CDR2 from the germline V gene are SGHRS and YFSETQ. This CDR3 is built from 16 residues. The CDR3 reads CASSLMGSGESAEAFF. The CDR3 DNA is TGCGCCAGCAGCTTGATGGGGAGTGGGGAAAGCGCTGAAGCTTTCTTT. The full variable domain, rest sourced from reference TRBV5-1 and TRBJ1-1, is KAGVTQTPRYLIKTRGQQVTLSCSPISGHRSVSWYQQTPGQGLQFLFEYFSETQRNKGNFPGRFSGRQFSNSRSEMNVSTLELGDSALYLCASSLMGSGESAEAFFGQGTRLTVV.

The DNA of the CDR3 is TGTGCCAGCTCGTACCTAGCGGAAAGCACAGATACGCAGTATTTT. This translates into CASSYLAESTDTQYF. V gene TRBV19 combines with J gene TRBJ2-3, with 7 bases aligning to TRBD2. CDR1 and CDR2 from the germline V gene are LNHDA and SQIVND (reference sequence). This CDR3 is built from 15 residues. V lost 9 bases, J lost 0 bases, and 9 bases stayed unmatched.

The rearrangement uses TRBV28 and TRBJ1-1, with 8 bases identical to TRBD1. CDR3 length equals 13 residues. V was pared by 2 bases and J by 11 bases, with 7 bases of the junction left unmatched. The V gene's germline CDR1 is MDHEN and CDR2 SYDVKM. CDR3 nucleotide sequence: TGTGCCAGCAGTTTACCTTGGACAGGGAACGCTTTCTTT. This encodes CASSLPWTGNAFF.

This clone was seen a single time. V and J are TRBV3-1 (or the pseudogene TRBV3-2) and TRBJ2-1; D gene uncertain. The V and J ends lost 5 bases and 5 bases respectively, with 7 bases between them. The CDR3 covers 12 residues. The germline V gene encodes CDR1 LGHDT and CDR2 YNNKEL (reference sequence). The CDR3 DNA sequence: TGTGCCAGCAGCTTACTTGACAATGAGCAGTTCTTC. Translated: CASSLLDNEQFF.

V usage is TRBV5-1 and J usage is TRBJ2-5, with 8 bases lining up with TRBD1. The germline V gene has CDR1 SGHRS and CDR2 YFSETQ. The junction had 9 bases not matched to a gene; V was cut back by 0 bases and J by 11 bases. The CDR3 has 14 residues. CDR3 DNA sequence: TGCGCCAGCAGCTTGGAGATGGGACAGGCGACTCAGTACTTC. Protein product: CASSLEMGQATQYF.

V usage is TRBV14 and J usage is TRBJ1-1, with D perhaps matching TRBD1 (5 bases). CDR3 length equals 15 residues. CDR1 is SGHDN and CDR2 is FVKESK in the germline V gene. Trimming removed 0 bases from V and 6 bases from J, with 14 bases in between. Written as DNA, the CDR3 is TGTGCCAGCAGCCAAGAACTTCAGGGTTTGGCTGAAGCTTTCTTT. It codes for CASSQELQGLAEAFF.

The CDR3 nucleotides read TGTGCCACCAGCGGCGGACTCCGAGGCTACACCTTC. This gives the protein CATSGGLRGYTF. The V gene is TRBV15, the J gene TRBJ1-2; D remains unclear. This CDR3 spans 12 amino acids. V was clipped by 5 bases and J by 8 bases, with 12 bases between them. Germline CDR1 is LNHNV and CDR2 is YYDKDF (reference sequence). The variable domain in full, with the rest retrieved from reference TRBV15 and TRBJ1-2, is DAMVIQNPRYQVTQFGKPVTLSCSQTLNHNVMYWYQQKSSQAPKLLFHYYDKDFNNEADTPDNFQSRRPNTSFCFLDIRSPGLGDTAMYLCATSGGLRGYTFGSGTRLTVV.

The rearrangement links TRBV14 to TRBJ1-4; D gene unclear. Deletions cut 1 base from V and 7 bases from J, with 16 bases between. Germline V gives CDR1 SGHDN, CDR2 FVKESK. This CDR3 region has 16 residues. CDR3 sequence reads: CASSQGNYRIVEKLFF. The CDR3, as DNA: TGTGCCAGCAGCCAAGGCAACTATCGGATTGTTGAAAAACTGTTTTTT.

The chain uses TRBV7-2 and TRBJ1-2; D may be TRBD1 (6 bases). The CDR3 consists of 13 residues. V was pared by 6 bases and J by 2 bases, with 10 bases between. Germline CDR1 reads SGHTA; CDR2 reads FQGNSA. CDR3 nucleotide sequence: TGTGCCAGCAGTCGGGACACCAACTATGGCTACACCTTC. Translating gives CASSRDTNYGYTF.

The rearrangement links TRBV18 to TRBJ2-1, with 7 bases lining up with TRBD2. V dropped 6 bases and J dropped 4; count of bases not matched to a gene: 9. CDR1 is KGHSH, CDR2 LQKENI, per germline. The CDR3 is 15 amino acids. The DNA of the CDR3 is TGTGCCAGCTCGCAGACCCTCGGGGGGTACAATGAGCAGTTCTTC. Translating it yields CASSQTLGGYNEQFF.

This sequence joins TRBV5-1 and TRBJ1-1, with 7 bases aligning to TRBD1. The V and J ends lost 0 bases and 0 bases, in that order; junction bases with no gene match: 5. Germline loops: CDR1 SGHRS, CDR2 YFSETQ. CDR3 size: 16 residues. CDR3 amino acids: CASSLGQGNMNTEAFF. CDR3 DNA: TGCGCCAGCAGCTTGGGACAGGGTAACATGAACACTGAAGCTTTCTTT.